The 5 T cell receptor beta chains reported below all come from one sample, sequenced in a study of CD8 T cells in ankylosing spondylitis (dated by TCRdb to 2016 to 2017). Library creation used 5' RACE. The instrument given in TCRdb is Illumina HiSeq 2500. The public reads were run again by TCRdb, first through fastp at Q25 and then through MiXCR, and only productive beta chains were kept. Every CDR3 protein is listed once, alongside the most common genes and DNA of its rows. The sample table shows about 300,000 distinct CDR3 sequences, and around 10% are seen once. 9.1% of the sample rests with the top ten. The sequencing input was blood, either unsorted or a sorted T cell fraction (not recorded which). The source of these receptors is a female donor with ankylosing spondylitis or in good health (not recorded which).

This chain connects TRBV6-2 or TRBV6-3 to TRBJ2-2; D call uncertain. The germline CDR1 and CDR2 sequences are MNHEY and SVGEGT. V dropped 6 bases and J dropped 7 bases, with 3 bases sitting between them. This CDR3 spans 10 amino acids. This CDR3 is CASRDGELFF. The DNA for the CDR3 is TGTGCCAGCAGGGACGGGGAGCTGTTTTTT.

This clonotype appeared many times. J is TRBJ1-5 and V is TRBV20-1; the D is unclear. Germline CDR1 and CDR2: DFQATT and SNEGSKA (reference sequence). V was trimmed by 4 bases and J by 0 bases, leaving 7 bases between them. This CDR3 has 13 residues. CDR3 in DNA: TGCAGTGCTATGGCAGATAGCAATCAGCCCCAGCATTTT. Its protein product is CSAMADSNQPQHF.

Only a few counts were recorded for this clonotype. V usage is TRBV7-2 and J usage is TRBJ2-2; D is unresolved. The V end lost 5 bases, the J end lost 4 bases, and 8 bases lay between the germline ends. The CDR3 runs 13 residues. Germline lookup yields CDR1 SGHTA and CDR2 FQGNSA. This CDR3 is CASSLMITGELFF. Here the CDR3 DNA reads TGTGCCAGCAGCCTTATGATCACCGGGGAGCTGTTTTTT.

This clonotype came up a few times. The chain combines TRBV7-2 with TRBJ2-5; TRBD2 agrees at 14 bases. J was trimmed by 2 bases and V by 5 bases; bases with no gene match: 7. The CDR3 spans 17 residues. Germline lookup yields CDR1 SGHTA and CDR2 FQGNSA. CDR3: CASSRGTSGSRQETQYF. In DNA form, the CDR3 reads TGTGCCAGCAGCCGCGGGACTAGCGGGAGCCGACAAGAGACCCAGTACTTC.

The chain couples TRBV10-3 to TRBJ1-5; D not certain. This CDR3 is 16 amino acids long. CDR1 and CDR2 from the germline V gene are ENHRY and SYGVKD. With 2 bases removed from V and 0 bases from J, the gap between germline ends came to 11 bases. DNA for the CDR3: TGTGCCATCAGTGAGGGGCGCCAACCTAGCAATCAGCCCCAGCATTTT. This translates into CAISEGRQPSNQPQHF.